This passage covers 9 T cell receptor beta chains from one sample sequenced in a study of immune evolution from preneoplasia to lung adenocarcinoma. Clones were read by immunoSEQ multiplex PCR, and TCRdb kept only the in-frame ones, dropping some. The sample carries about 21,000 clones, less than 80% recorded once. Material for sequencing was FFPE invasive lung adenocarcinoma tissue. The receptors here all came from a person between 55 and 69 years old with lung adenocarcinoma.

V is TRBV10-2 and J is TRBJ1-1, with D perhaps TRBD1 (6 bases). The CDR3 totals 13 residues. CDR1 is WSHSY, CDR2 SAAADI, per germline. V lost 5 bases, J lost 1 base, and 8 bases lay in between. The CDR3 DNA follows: TGCGCCAGCAGTTCACAGGGGAACACTGAAGCTTTCTTT. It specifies CASSSQGNTEAFF.

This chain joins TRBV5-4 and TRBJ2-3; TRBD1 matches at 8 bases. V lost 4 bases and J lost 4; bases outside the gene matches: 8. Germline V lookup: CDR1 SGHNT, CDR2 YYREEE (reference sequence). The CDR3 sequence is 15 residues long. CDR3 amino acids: CASSHDRGRPDTQYF. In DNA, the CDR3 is TGTGCCAGCAGCCATGACAGGGGACGGCCAGATACGCAGTATTTT.

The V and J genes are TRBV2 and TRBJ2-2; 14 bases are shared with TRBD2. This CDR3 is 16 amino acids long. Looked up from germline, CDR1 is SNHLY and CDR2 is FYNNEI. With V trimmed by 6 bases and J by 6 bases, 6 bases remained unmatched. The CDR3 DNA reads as TGTGCCAGCAGGTTGGGACTAGCGGGAGTGGCCGGGGAGCTGTTTTTT. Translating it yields CASRLGLAGVAGELFF.

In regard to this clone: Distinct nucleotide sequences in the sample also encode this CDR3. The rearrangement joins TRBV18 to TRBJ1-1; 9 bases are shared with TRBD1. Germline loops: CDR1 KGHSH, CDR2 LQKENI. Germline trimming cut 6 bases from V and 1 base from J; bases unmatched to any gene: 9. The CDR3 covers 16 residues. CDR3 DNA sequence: TGTGCCAGCTCCCCAGGACAGGGGCTTCAGAACACTGAAGCTTTCTTT. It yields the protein CASSPGQGLQNTEAFF.

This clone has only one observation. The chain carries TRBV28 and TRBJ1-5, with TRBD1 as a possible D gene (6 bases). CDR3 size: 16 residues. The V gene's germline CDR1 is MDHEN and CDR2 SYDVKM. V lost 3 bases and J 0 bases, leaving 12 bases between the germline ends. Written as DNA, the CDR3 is TGTGCCAGCAGTTTTTGGGACATTGGTAGCAATCAGCCCCAGCATTTT. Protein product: CASSFWDIGSNQPQHF.

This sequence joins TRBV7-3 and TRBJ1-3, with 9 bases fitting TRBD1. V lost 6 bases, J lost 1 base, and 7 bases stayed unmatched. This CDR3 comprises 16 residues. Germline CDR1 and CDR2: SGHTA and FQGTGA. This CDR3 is CASSSTGQGSGNTIYF. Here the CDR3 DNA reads TGTGCCAGCAGTTCCACGGGACAGGGTTCTGGAAACACCATATATTTT.

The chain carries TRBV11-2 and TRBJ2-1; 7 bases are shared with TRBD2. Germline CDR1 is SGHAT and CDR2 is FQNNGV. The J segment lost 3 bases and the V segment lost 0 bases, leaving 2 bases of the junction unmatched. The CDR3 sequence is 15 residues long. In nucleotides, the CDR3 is TGTGCCAGCAGCTTAGATCTAGCGGTCTACAATGAGCAGTTCTTC. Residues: CASSLDLAVYNEQFF.

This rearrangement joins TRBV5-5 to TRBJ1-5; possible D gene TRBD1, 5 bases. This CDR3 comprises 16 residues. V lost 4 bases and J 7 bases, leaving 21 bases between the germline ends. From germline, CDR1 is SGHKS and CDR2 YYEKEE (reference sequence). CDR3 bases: TGTGCCAGCAGCGATAGAATCAGGGTAGATGGGCAGCCCCAGCATTTT. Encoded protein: CASSDRIRVDGQPQHF.

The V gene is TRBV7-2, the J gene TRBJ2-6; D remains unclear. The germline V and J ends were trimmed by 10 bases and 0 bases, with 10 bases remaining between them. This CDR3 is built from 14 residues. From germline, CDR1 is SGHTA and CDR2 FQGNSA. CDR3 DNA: TGTGCCACGTGGGAAATCTCTGGGGCCAACGTCCTGACTTTC. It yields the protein CATWEISGANVLTF. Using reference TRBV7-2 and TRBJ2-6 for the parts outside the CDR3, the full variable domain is GAGVSQSPSNKVTEKGKDVELRCDPISGHTALYWYRQSLGQGLEFLIYFQGNSAPDKSGLPSDRFSAERTGGSVSTLTIQRTQQEDSAVYLCATWEISGANVLTFGAGSRLTVL.